These 4 T cell receptor beta chains share one sample of origin, sequenced in a study of cytomegalovirus exposure and HLA in healthy donors. Vbeta (60) and Jbeta (13) primers were used in the PCR. Libraries were prepared by immunoSEQ multiplex PCR; TCRdb keeps only in-frame clonotypes and omits some of them. The sample lists fewer than 70,000 clones; about 83% were seen once. The sequenced material came from PBMCs. The receptors shown here come from a human donor in good health.

This clone was found once. The rearrangement links TRBV29-1 to TRBJ1-1; D not certain. V shed 8 bases and J shed 7 bases, with 14 bases lying between them. Per germline, CDR1 SQVTM and CDR2 ANQGSEA. This CDR3 contains 11 residues. The CDR3 nucleotides are TGCAGCTTCAGGAGGATCCGTGAAGCTTTCTTT. It is translated as CSFRRIREAFF. The full variable domain, completed using reference TRBV29-1 and TRBJ1-1, is SAVISQKPSRDICQRGTSLTIQCQVDSQVTMMFWYRQQPGQSLTLIATANQGSEATYESGFVIDKFPISRPNLTFSTLTVSNMSPEDSSIYLCSFRRIREAFFGQGTRLTVV.

This clone was seen a few times. The chain combines TRBV10-3 with TRBJ1-1; maybe TRBD1 (6 bases). The CDR3 has 13 residues. Germline V gene data show CDR1 as ENHRY and CDR2 as SYGVKD. V lost 4 bases, J lost 7 bases, and 13 bases lay in between. CDR3 in amino acids: CAISGYQGFEAFF. The CDR3, as DNA: TGTGCCATCAGTGGATACCAGGGGTTTGAAGCTTTCTTT.

The chain carries TRBV4-3 and TRBJ1-1; 9 bases match TRBD1. V shed 1 base and J 6 bases; nucleotides not matched to a gene: 9. The germline V gene encodes CDR1 LGHNA and CDR2 YSLEER. CDR3 length: 16 residues. CDR3 amino acids: CASSQVVGQGGSEAFF. Written as DNA, the CDR3 is TGCGCCAGCAGCCAAGTAGTGGGACAGGGCGGTTCTGAAGCTTTCTTT.

The V call is TRBV6-1, the J call TRBJ1-1; no clear D. V shed 5 bases and J shed 1 base, with 8 bases lying between them. The CDR3 is 13 amino acids. Germline CDR1 is MNHNS and CDR2 is SASEGT. This chain's CDR3 is CASSRSRNTEAFF. Written as DNA, the CDR3 is TGTGCCAGCAGTCGGTCTAGGAACACTGAAGCTTTCTTT.